The clone carrying this T cell receptor beta chain has ten or more counts. Antigen unknown. This record comes from a study of early T cells in non-severe SARS-CoV-2 infection. The CDR3 covers 16 residues. Germline lookup yields CDR1 LGHNA and CDR2 YNFKEQ. V was trimmed by 3 bases and J by 2 bases, leaving 14 bases between them. Study-level results: VDJdb-based matching was biased toward anti-spike CD8 responses and missed private and CD4 specificities.

TCRdb processed the 5' RACE reads anew with MiXCR; each CDR3 protein has one entry. The sample holds about 27,000 distinct CDR3 sequences; roughly 3% are singletons and the top ten take approximately 0.71%. The TCR was taken from an adult who was a healthcare worker with PCR-confirmed SARS-CoV-2 infection or an uninfected control (not recorded which). The sequenced sample was whole blood. The chain links TRBV4-2 to TRBJ2-1, with D possibly being TRBD2 (6 bases). The CDR3 spells CASSQGGLDAYNEQFF. In DNA, the CDR3 is TGTGCCAGCAGCCAGGGGGGACTCGATGCCTACAATGAGCAGTTCTTC.